This TCR beta chain was recorded in a study of neurological immune-mediated disorders (dated by TCRdb to the late 2010s). Regarding the study in general: Among the roughly 34 multiple sclerosis patients, relapsing-remitting MS accounted for around 30 and secondary progressive MS accounted for 3. Peripheral blood TCR-beta repertoires from HTLV-I-associated myelopathy (HAM/TSP) patients, multiple sclerosis patients and healthy controls were compared by UMI-based sequencing. Longitudinal samples, technical triplicates and paired sorted CD4+ and CD8+ T-cell subsets, alongside PBMC samples, were included among the approximately 110 TCR-beta libraries. The cohort included some 66 subjects: about 15 with HAM/TSP, around 34 with multiple sclerosis, and around 20 healthy controls. The paper as a whole reports these results and caveats: TCR clonal expansion was highest in HAM/TSP patients and lowest in MS patients, with MS patients falling below even healthy controls. The MS cluster was not associated with any clinical or MRI features, and the authors stated that larger cohorts are needed. Across subjects, expanded clones never shared an identical CDR3 amino acid sequence, which suggests that the TCR-beta repertoires in every group were private. Phylogenetic analysis grouped repertoires from 18 of 34 MS patients into a cluster of related CDR3 sequences, suggesting a possible repertoire-level signature.

To synthesize cDNA, template-switch 5'RACE was performed with a primer carrying a 10-nucleotide random unique molecular identifier so that each TCR transcript was tagged. Every sequencing run yielded over 180 million TCR-beta sequences covering 15-18 subjects. The RNeasy kit was used for extraction of total RNA. TCR-beta VDJ regions were amplified with primers for the TCR constant region and the 5'RACE anchor, using the KAPA Real-time Library Amplification kit. Sample indexes and Illumina adaptors were added in a first PCR, after which library yield was increased in a second PCR. After Ampure bead purification, the TCR product of roughly 650 bp was size-selected on a 2% E-gel SizeSelection system. Before pooling, libraries had their quality checked on a Bioanalyzer, their concentration measured with Qubit, and their quantity determined with the Kapa Library Quantification kit. An Illumina HiSeq 2500 sequenced the libraries paired-end 2 x 150 bp. To increase sequence diversity, roughly 24-30% phiX was spiked into each library pool. As for the original processing: The quality-filtered reads were processed with the UMI-based MiGEC pipeline, whose error correction step removed more than 80% of the raw TCR sequences. VDJ genes were aligned to IMGT germline references, and clonotypes were defined by unique CDR3 amino acid sequence plus V-J genes. Clonal expansion, Shannon diversity, and CDR3 relatedness (CalcPairwiseDistances, ClusterSamples) were evaluated with VDJtools, and phylogenetic trees were built with CLCbio workbench. Clones with at least 8 unique UMIs were defined as expanded, with this threshold being based on coefficient-of-variation modelling across technical triplicates. Through fastp at Q25 and MiXCR, TCRdb rebuilt clones from the public reads, retaining in-frame beta chains. Rows with a matching CDR3 protein are joined into one entry that keeps the most common DNA and genes. Here the V and J calls rest on TCRdb's processing, not on the authors' analysis. Recorded for this sample are about 66,000 distinct CDR3 sequences; less than 4% of them occurred a single time. The biggest ten clones account for around 1.3% of the sample.

For unsorted PBMC libraries, 2 million PBMCs were used after storage in RNAlater at -80 degrees C until RNA extraction. The multiple sclerosis patients were enrolled in a US clinical protocol that evaluated disease progression with magnetic resonance imaging. PBMCs were separated from peripheral blood using Ficoll-Hypaque density gradient centrifugation and then cryopreserved in liquid nitrogen. This clonotype was seen repeatedly, ten times or more. Its antigen target is currently unknown. Base qualities are not provided; no much larger clone lies one nucleotide away. The sample taken for sequencing was PBMCs. The TCR originated in a young man with multiple sclerosis.

The CDR3 reads CASSLGTVYYEQYF. The nucleotide sequence is given as TGCGCCAGCAGCCTTGGGACAGTCTACTACGAGCAGTACTTC. The chain links TRBV5-1 with TRBJ2-7; 7 junctional bases match TRBD1. There are 14 amino acids in the CDR3, from cysteine to phenylalanine inclusive. The only DNA kept is the CDR3, 42 bases in frame from the first base. Taken from the germline V gene, the CDR1 and CDR2 loops are SGHRS and YFSETQ. For this chain, trimming is 4 bases at the V end and 3 bases at the J end, and the number of junction bases without a gene match is 7.